A selection of T cell receptor beta chains follows, all from one sample in a study of spatial heterogeneity in lung cancer. Using its own MiXCR run on the 5' RACE reads, TCRdb lists one record per CDR3 protein. This table has roughly 70,000 distinct CDR3 sequences, 8% to 9% appearing once. The sequences come from PBMCs, collected at follow-up. These receptors all stem from a female donor with early-stage non-small cell lung cancer. Each CDR3 is given with its conserved first and last residue. A D gene is named only where the DNA matches it firmly. Not all rows give a size; the values are once, few, many and, for expanded clones, a class.

abundance: many; v_gene: TRBV27; d_gene: -; j_gene: TRBJ1-5; CDR3nt: TGTGCCAGCAGTGCGACGGTGAATCAGCCCCAGCATTTT; CDR3aa: CASSATVNQPQHF
abundance: few; v_gene: TRBV20-1; d_gene: -; j_gene: TRBJ2-3; CDR3nt: TGCAGTGCCCCAACTAGCCTGGCTGGCACAGATACGCAGTATTTT; CDR3aa: CSAPTSLAGTDTQYF
abundance: -; v_gene: TRBV5-1; d_gene: -; j_gene: TRBJ2-3; CDR3nt: TGCGCCAGCAGCTTCGGGGGAAGTACAGATACGCAGTATTTT; CDR3aa: CASSFGGSTDTQYF
abundance: many; v_gene: TRBV29-1; d_gene: -; j_gene: TRBJ1-1; CDR3nt: TGCAGCGTAAAGGGTATGAACACTGAAGCTTTCTTT; CDR3aa: CSVKGMNTEAFF
abundance: many; v_gene: TRBV6-6; d_gene: -; j_gene: TRBJ1-6; CDR3nt: TGTGCCAGCAGTCAGCCTCTTAATTCACCCCTCCACTTT; CDR3aa: CASSQPLNSPLHF
abundance: many; v_gene: TRBV23-1; d_gene: -; j_gene: TRBJ1-1; CDR3nt: TGCGCCAGCAGGGAGAACATGAACACTGAAGCTTTCTTT; CDR3aa: CASRENMNTEAFF
abundance: -; v_gene: TRBV18; d_gene: -; j_gene: TRBJ1-4; CDR3nt: TGTGCCAGCTCGCCCGGACAGTCGGACGGGAAACTGTTTTTT; CDR3aa: CASSPGQSDGKLFF
abundance: few; v_gene: TRBV11-1; d_gene: -; j_gene: TRBJ1-4; CDR3nt: TGTGCCAGCAGCTGGGATGCGACTAATGAAAAACTGTTTTTT; CDR3aa: CASSWDATNEKLFF
abundance: many; v_gene: TRBV2; d_gene: -; j_gene: TRBJ2-5; CDR3nt: TGTGCCAGCAGTCAAGGCCCCCTAGAGGAGACCCAGTACTTC; CDR3aa: CASSQGPLEETQYF
abundance: many; v_gene: TRBV27; d_gene: TRBD1; j_gene: TRBJ1-2; CDR3nt: TGTGCCAGCAGTTTATCTCCCGGGACAGGGGGTGGCTACACCTTC; CDR3aa: CASSLSPGTGGGYTF
abundance: many; v_gene: TRBV7-2; d_gene: TRBD1; j_gene: TRBJ1-2; CDR3nt: TGTGCCAGCAGCTTCGGACAGGGGTGGCTCTATGGCTACACCTTC; CDR3aa: CASSFGQGWLYGYTF
abundance: many; v_gene: TRBV11-2; d_gene: TRBD2; j_gene: TRBJ2-1; CDR3nt: TGTGCCAGCAGCTTTATGAGCGGGAACTACAATGAGCAGTTCTTC; CDR3aa: CASSFMSGNYNEQFF
abundance: -; v_gene: TRBV5-1; d_gene: -; j_gene: TRBJ1-3; CDR3nt: TGCGCCAGCAGCTTGACCGGACTCAGCTCTGGAAACACCATATATTTT; CDR3aa: CASSLTGLSSGNTIYF
abundance: many; v_gene: TRBV27; d_gene: -; j_gene: TRBJ1-1; CDR3nt: TGTGCCAGCAGCCAACCCCAGGGAGGCACTGAAGCTTTCTTT; CDR3aa: CASSQPQGGTEAFF
abundance: many; v_gene: TRBV28; d_gene: -; j_gene: TRBJ2-7; CDR3nt: TGTGCCAGCAGTCGGCCAGACTACGAGCAGTACTTC; CDR3aa: CASSRPDYEQYF
abundance: -; v_gene: TRBV6-1; d_gene: -; j_gene: TRBJ1-3; CDR3nt: TGTGCCAGCAGTGTTTGGACTTATGGAAACACCATATATTTT; CDR3aa: CASSVWTYGNTIYF
abundance: many; v_gene: TRBV20-1; d_gene: TRBD1; j_gene: TRBJ2-7; CDR3nt: TGCAGTGGTGGACAGGGGACCTACGAGCAGTACTTC; CDR3aa: CSGGQGTYEQYF
abundance: few; v_gene: TRBV7-2; d_gene: TRBD2; j_gene: TRBJ2-1; CDR3nt: TGTGCCAGCAGCCGAACTAGCGTTGGTGGTGAGCAGTTCTTC; CDR3aa: CASSRTSVGGEQFF
abundance: many; v_gene: TRBV27; d_gene: -; j_gene: TRBJ2-5; CDR3nt: TGTGCCAGCAGTTTATCGCGGGACAGATTCCAAGAGACCCAGTACTTC; CDR3aa: CASSLSRDRFQETQYF
abundance: many; v_gene: TRBV11-3; d_gene: TRBD2; j_gene: TRBJ2-1; CDR3nt: TGTGCCAGCAGCTTGGGGACTAGCGGGACTAATGAGCAGTTCTTC; CDR3aa: CASSLGTSGTNEQFF
abundance: many; v_gene: TRBV29-1; d_gene: TRBD2; j_gene: TRBJ2-1; CDR3nt: TGCAGCGTCGTGACTAGCTGGAATGAGCAGTTCTTC; CDR3aa: CSVVTSWNEQFF
abundance: -; v_gene: TRBV5-4; d_gene: TRBD1; j_gene: TRBJ2-1; CDR3nt: TGTGCCAGCAGTTGGACAGGGTTAGGGCGAGACAATGAGCAGTTCTTC; CDR3aa: CASSWTGLGRDNEQFF
abundance: many; v_gene: TRBV3-1; d_gene: TRBD2; j_gene: TRBJ2-2; CDR3nt: TGTGCCAGCAGCCAAGGACTAGCGGGTCAAACCGGGGAGCTGTTTTTT; CDR3aa: CASSQGLAGQTGELFF
abundance: many; v_gene: TRBV11-1; d_gene: TRBD1; j_gene: TRBJ1-3; CDR3nt: TGTGCCAGCAGCCAACGGAGACAGGGGCCTTACTCTGGAAACACCATATATTTT; CDR3aa: CASSQRRQGPYSGNTIYF
abundance: few; v_gene: TRBV4-1; d_gene: TRBD1; j_gene: TRBJ1-5; CDR3nt: TGCGCCAGCAGCCACGGGGGGACAGGGGACAATCAGCCCCAGCATTTT; CDR3aa: CASSHGGTGDNQPQHF
abundance: -; v_gene: TRBV9; d_gene: -; j_gene: TRBJ1-6; CDR3nt: TGTGCCAGAGCGACCGCAGGGTCACCCCTCCACTTT; CDR3aa: CARATAGSPLHF
abundance: -; v_gene: TRBV7-2; d_gene: -; j_gene: TRBJ2-3; CDR3nt: TGTGCCAGCAGCTTAGAAGTACAGCGCACAGATACGCAGTATTTT; CDR3aa: CASSLEVQRTDTQYF
abundance: many; v_gene: TRBV27; d_gene: -; j_gene: TRBJ1-2; CDR3nt: TGTGCCAGCAGTTTCGGGGCAGGGGTAAAGACCTTC; CDR3aa: CASSFGAGVKTF
abundance: few; v_gene: TRBV7-9; d_gene: -; j_gene: TRBJ2-1; CDR3nt: TGTGCCAGCAGCCCGGACGGAATGGCGGCCAATGAGCAGTTCTTC; CDR3aa: CASSPDGMAANEQFF
abundance: many; v_gene: TRBV4-1; d_gene: TRBD1; j_gene: TRBJ1-1; CDR3nt: TGCGCCAGCAGCCAAGAGCCAGGGGGCATCACTGAAGCTTTCTTT; CDR3aa: CASSQEPGGITEAFF
abundance: many; v_gene: TRBV18; d_gene: TRBD2; j_gene: TRBJ2-1; CDR3nt: TGTGCCAGCTCACCCCGAGCGGGAGGGGGCAATGAGCAGTTCTTC; CDR3aa: CASSPRAGGGNEQFF
abundance: many; v_gene: TRBV24-1; d_gene: -; j_gene: TRBJ2-3; CDR3nt: TGTGCCACCGGGCGCTCTGACTATACCACAGATACGCAGTATTTT; CDR3aa: CATGRSDYTTDTQYF
abundance: -; v_gene: TRBV6-2/TRBV6-3; d_gene: TRBD1; j_gene: TRBJ1-5; CDR3nt: TGTGCCAGCCGGGACAGGGACGATCAGCCCCAGCATTTT; CDR3aa: CASRDRDDQPQHF
abundance: many; v_gene: TRBV6-1; d_gene: -; j_gene: TRBJ2-4; CDR3nt: TGTGCCAGCAGTGGCTCAGGATACATTCAGTACTTC; CDR3aa: CASSGSGYIQYF
abundance: many; v_gene: TRBV6-5; d_gene: -; j_gene: TRBJ2-2; CDR3nt: TGTGCCAGCAGTTACTATGGGGGCGGTTCCGGGGAGCTGTTTTTT; CDR3aa: CASSYYGGGSGELFF
abundance: -; v_gene: TRBV5-6; d_gene: -; j_gene: TRBJ1-1; CDR3nt: TGTGCCAGCAGCCGGACAAAGGGGACTGAAGCTTTCTTT; CDR3aa: CASSRTKGTEAFF
abundance: few; v_gene: TRBV5-1; d_gene: -; j_gene: TRBJ2-5; CDR3nt: TGCGCCAGCAGAAACCTTTTGGGGGGCTCCCAAGAGACCCAGTACTTC; CDR3aa: CASRNLLGGSQETQYF
abundance: many; v_gene: TRBV7-9; d_gene: TRBD1; j_gene: TRBJ1-1; CDR3nt: TGTGCCAGCAGCTTGTACCCCCGGGACAGTGAAGCTTTCTTT; CDR3aa: CASSLYPRDSEAFF
abundance: many; v_gene: TRBV12-3/TRBV12-4; d_gene: -; j_gene: TRBJ2-1; CDR3nt: TGTGCCAGCAGTACCCGGAGTGAGCAGTTCTTC; CDR3aa: CASSTRSEQFF
abundance: few; v_gene: TRBV11-2; d_gene: -; j_gene: TRBJ1-2; CDR3nt: TGTGCCAGCAGCAGACTGACGGGGATTAACTATGGCTACACCTTC; CDR3aa: CASSRLTGINYGYTF
abundance: many; v_gene: TRBV4-1; d_gene: -; j_gene: TRBJ1-5; CDR3nt: TGCGCCAGCAGCCAAGAGGGGACGGGCACTAGCAATCAGCCCCAGCATTTT; CDR3aa: CASSQEGTGTSNQPQHF
abundance: many; v_gene: TRBV28; d_gene: -; j_gene: TRBJ2-4; CDR3nt: TGTGCCACCCAAAATAGGGGACATCCCCAGGGCATTCAGTACTTC; CDR3aa: CATQNRGHPQGIQYF
abundance: many; v_gene: TRBV18; d_gene: -; j_gene: TRBJ1-3; CDR3nt: TGTGCCAGCTCATCCCAGGGTCCTGGAAACACCATATATTTT; CDR3aa: CASSSQGPGNTIYF
abundance: many; v_gene: TRBV28; d_gene: -; j_gene: TRBJ1-1; CDR3nt: TGTGCCAGCAGACCTGGGGGACTGAACACTGAAGCTTTCTTT; CDR3aa: CASRPGGLNTEAFF
abundance: many; v_gene: TRBV27; d_gene: TRBD1; j_gene: TRBJ2-5; CDR3nt: TGTGCCAGCAGTTTGATCGGGACAGGGGAAGAGACCCAGTACTTC; CDR3aa: CASSLIGTGEETQYF
abundance: few; v_gene: TRBV6-5; d_gene: -; j_gene: TRBJ1-1; CDR3nt: TGTGCCAGCAGTTACGCCACCCCGGGGGAAGGGACTGAAGCTTTCTTT; CDR3aa: CASSYATPGEGTEAFF
abundance: many; v_gene: TRBV5-1; d_gene: -; j_gene: TRBJ2-1; CDR3nt: TGCGCCAGCAGCTTGGCACAGGTTACCGTCAAGTTCTTC; CDR3aa: CASSLAQVTVKFF
abundance: -; v_gene: TRBV6-1; d_gene: TRBD1; j_gene: TRBJ2-7; CDR3nt: TGTGCCAGCAGTGCCCTGACAGGGGGCTTGGGGGAGCAGTACTTC; CDR3aa: CASSALTGGLGEQYF
abundance: few; v_gene: TRBV18; d_gene: -; j_gene: TRBJ1-1; CDR3nt: TGTGCCAGCTCAGAAACGGACGGGAGAGCTTTCTTT; CDR3aa: CASSETDGRAFF
abundance: -; v_gene: TRBV29-1; d_gene: -; j_gene: TRBJ2-5; CDR3nt: TGCAGCGTTGGGGGATCACGGACCGATAAGGGAGAGACCCAGTACTTC; CDR3aa: CSVGGSRTDKGETQYF